Given below is one T cell receptor beta chain in context. The sample belongs to a study of shared clonotypes between healthy human individuals. The assay ran at deep level. In the source study's methods: Without quality scores, immunoSEQ junctional reads could not be filtered like full-length reads. Here immunoSEQ multiplex PCR was the method, and the copy in TCRdb shows in-frame clones only, minus some. The V and J calls and clone size come from that table; D and trimming were worked out from the DNA. Of 2 million to 2.5 million clones listed, 90% to 95% were seen once; the top ten hold 0.39%. Per germline, CDR1 SGHDT and CDR2 YYEEEE. The V end lost 3 bases, the J end lost 6 bases, and 16 bases lay between the germline ends. This CDR3 region has 15 residues.

Sequencing input: naive CD4+ T cells from PBMCs. Documented subset: CD45RA+ positively selected. The source of this sequence is a man aged 18 to 30 in good health. Some clones in this sample may be carry-over from other donors' samples. The chain combines TRBV5-6 with TRBJ2-1; tentative D call: TRBD2 (6 bases). CDR3 bases: TGTGCCAGCAGCTGGGGGGTCCTTAGGGGCAATGAGCAGTTCTTC. Its protein is CASSWGVLRGNEQFF.